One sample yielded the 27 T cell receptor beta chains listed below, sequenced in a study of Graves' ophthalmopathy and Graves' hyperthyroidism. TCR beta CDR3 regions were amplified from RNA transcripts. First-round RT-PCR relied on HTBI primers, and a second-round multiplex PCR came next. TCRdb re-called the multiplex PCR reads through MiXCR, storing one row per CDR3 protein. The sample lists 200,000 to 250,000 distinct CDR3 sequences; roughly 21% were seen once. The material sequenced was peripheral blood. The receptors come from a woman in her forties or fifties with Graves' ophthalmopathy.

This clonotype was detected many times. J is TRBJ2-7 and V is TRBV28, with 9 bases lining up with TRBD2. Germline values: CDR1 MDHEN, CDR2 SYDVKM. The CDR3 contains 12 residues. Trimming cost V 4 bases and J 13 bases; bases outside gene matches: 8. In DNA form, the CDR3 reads TGTGCCAGCAGTTCCGGAGGACTAGCGTGTTACTTC. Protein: CASSSGGLACYF.

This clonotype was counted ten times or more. The CDR3 sequence: CASSLRGPGELFF. CDR3 nucleotide sequence: TGTGCCAGCAGCTTAAGGGGGCCCGGGGAGCTGTTTTTT. The chain joins TRBV7-3 to TRBJ2-2; D possibly corresponds to TRBD1 (6 bases). CDR3 length: 13 amino acids. V was clipped by 1 base and J by 6 bases, with 6 bases between them. Germline V gene lookup returns CDR1 SGHTA and CDR2 FQGTGA.

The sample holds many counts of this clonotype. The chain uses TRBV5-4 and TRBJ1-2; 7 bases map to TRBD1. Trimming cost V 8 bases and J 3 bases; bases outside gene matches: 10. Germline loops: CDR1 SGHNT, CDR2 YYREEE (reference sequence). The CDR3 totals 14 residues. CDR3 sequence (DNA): TGTGCCAGTTCCACAGGGGCGTCAGACTATGGCTACACCTTC. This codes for CASSTGASDYGYTF.

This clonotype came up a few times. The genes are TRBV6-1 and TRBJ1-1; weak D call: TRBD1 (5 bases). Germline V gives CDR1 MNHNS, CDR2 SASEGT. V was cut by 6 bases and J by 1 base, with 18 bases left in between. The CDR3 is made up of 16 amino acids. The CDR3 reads CASSPNFQGRNTEAFF. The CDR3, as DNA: TGTGCCAGCAGCCCTAATTTCCAGGGTCGGAACACTGAAGCTTTCTTT.

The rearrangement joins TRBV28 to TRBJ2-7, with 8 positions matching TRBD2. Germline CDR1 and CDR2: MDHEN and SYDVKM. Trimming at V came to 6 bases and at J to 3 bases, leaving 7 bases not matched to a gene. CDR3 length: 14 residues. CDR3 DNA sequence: TGTGCCAGCAGAAACAGCGGGAGACACTACGAGCAGTACTTC. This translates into CASRNSGRHYEQYF.

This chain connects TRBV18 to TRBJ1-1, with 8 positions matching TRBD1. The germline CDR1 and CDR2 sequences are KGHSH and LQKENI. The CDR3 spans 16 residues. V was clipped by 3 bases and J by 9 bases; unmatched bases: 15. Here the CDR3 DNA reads TGTGCCAGCTCACCTCTAGGACAGGGAGTAGGTACTAAAGCTTTCTTT. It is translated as CASSPLGQGVGTKAFF. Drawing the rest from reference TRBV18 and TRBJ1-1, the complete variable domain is NAGVMQNPRHLVRRRGQEARLRCSPMKGHSHVYWYRQLPEEGLKFMVYLQKENIIDESGMPKERFSAEFPKEGPSILRIQQVVRGDSAAYFCASSPLGQGVGTKAFFGQGTRLTVV.

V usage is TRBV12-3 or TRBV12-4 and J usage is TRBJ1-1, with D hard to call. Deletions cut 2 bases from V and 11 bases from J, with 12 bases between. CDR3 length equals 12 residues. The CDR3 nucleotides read TGTGCCAGCAGTTTATTCGGTTCCTGGGCTTTCTTT. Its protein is CASSLFGSWAFF.

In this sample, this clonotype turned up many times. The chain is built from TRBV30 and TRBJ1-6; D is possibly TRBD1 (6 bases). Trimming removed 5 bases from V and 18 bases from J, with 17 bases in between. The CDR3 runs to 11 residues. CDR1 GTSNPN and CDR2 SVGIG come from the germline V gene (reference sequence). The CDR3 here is CAWGGTQVPHF. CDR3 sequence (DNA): TGTGCCTGGGGTGGGACACAAGTCCCCCACTTT.

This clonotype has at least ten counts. The CDR3 DNA sequence: TGTGCCAGCAGCTTAGCGGATAGCGGGAGAGAGACCCAGTACTTC. Its protein product is CASSLADSGRETQYF. The chain combines TRBV7-8 with TRBJ2-5, with 9 bases aligning to TRBD2. Germline CDR1 is SGHVS and CDR2 is FQNEAQ. There are 15 residues in the CDR3. The junction had 3 bases not matched to a gene; V was cut back by 0 bases and J by 4 bases.

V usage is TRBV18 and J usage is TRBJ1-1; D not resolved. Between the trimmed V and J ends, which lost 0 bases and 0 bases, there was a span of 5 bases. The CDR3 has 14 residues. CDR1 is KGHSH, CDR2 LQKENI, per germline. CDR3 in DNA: TGTGCCAGCTCACCACCATCCGTGAACACTGAAGCTTTCTTT. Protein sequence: CASSPPSVNTEAFF.

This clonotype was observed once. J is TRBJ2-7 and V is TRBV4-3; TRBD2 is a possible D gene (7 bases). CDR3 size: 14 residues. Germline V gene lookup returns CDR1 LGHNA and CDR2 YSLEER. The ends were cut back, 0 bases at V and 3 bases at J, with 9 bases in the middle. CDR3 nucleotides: TGCGCCAGCAGCCAAGAAGGGGGGGTCTACGAGCAGTACTTC. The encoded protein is CASSQEGGVYEQYF.

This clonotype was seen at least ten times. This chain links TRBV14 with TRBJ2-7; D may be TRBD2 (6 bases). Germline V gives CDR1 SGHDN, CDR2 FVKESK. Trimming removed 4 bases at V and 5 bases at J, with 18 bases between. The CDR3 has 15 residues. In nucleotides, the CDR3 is TGTGCCAGCAGCCCGGGTTACGGCGGGACCGACGAGCAGTACTTC. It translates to CASSPGYGGTDEQYF.

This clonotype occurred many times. Written as DNA, the CDR3 is TGTGCCTCCGGACAGACCCAAGAGACCCAGTACTTC. Its protein product is CASGQTQETQYF. This chain connects TRBV30 to TRBJ2-5, with D perhaps matching TRBD1 (6 bases). The CDR3 is made up of 12 amino acids. Germline V lookup: CDR1 GTSNPN, CDR2 SVGIG (reference sequence). The ends were cut back, 7 bases at V and 1 base at J, with 10 bases in the middle. The full variable domain, in which reference TRBV30 and TRBJ2-5 provide the parts outside the CDR3, is SQTIHQWPATLVQPVGSPLSLECTVEGTSNPNLYWYRQAAGRGLQLLFYSVGIGQISSEVPQNLSASRPQDRQFILSSKKLLLSDSGFYLCASGQTQETQYFGPGTRLLVL.

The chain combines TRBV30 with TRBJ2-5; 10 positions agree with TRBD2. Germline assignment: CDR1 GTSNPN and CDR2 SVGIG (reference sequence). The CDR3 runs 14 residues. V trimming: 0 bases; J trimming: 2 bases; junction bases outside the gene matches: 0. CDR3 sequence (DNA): TGTGCCTGGAGTGTACTAGCGGGGCAAGAGACCCAGTACTTC. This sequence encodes CAWSVLAGQETQYF.

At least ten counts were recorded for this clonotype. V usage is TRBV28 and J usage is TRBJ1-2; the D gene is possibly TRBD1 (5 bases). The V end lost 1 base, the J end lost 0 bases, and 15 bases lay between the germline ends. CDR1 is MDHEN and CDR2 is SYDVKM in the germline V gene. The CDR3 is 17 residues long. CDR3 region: CASSLLTQGRTNYGYTF. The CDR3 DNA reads TGTGCCAGCAGTTTATTAACCCAGGGCAGGACTAACTATGGCTACACCTTC.

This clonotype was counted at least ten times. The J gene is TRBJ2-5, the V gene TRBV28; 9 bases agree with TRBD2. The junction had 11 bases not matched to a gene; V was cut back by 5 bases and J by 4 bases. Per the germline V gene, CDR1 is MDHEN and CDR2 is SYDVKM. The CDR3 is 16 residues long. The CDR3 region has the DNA TGTGCCAGCAGTACTAGACTAGCGGCCCTGGGAGAGACCCAGTACTTC. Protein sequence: CASSTRLAALGETQYF.

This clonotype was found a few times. The CDR3 DNA reads TGTGCCAGCTCCGCAATGGGAGAAGCTTTCTTT. Translating it yields CASSAMGEAFF. This chain uses TRBV6-1 with TRBJ1-1; D uncertain. The germline V and J ends were trimmed by 8 bases and 8 bases, with 12 bases remaining between them. This CDR3 comprises 11 residues. The germline CDR1 and CDR2 sequences are MNHNS and SASEGT.

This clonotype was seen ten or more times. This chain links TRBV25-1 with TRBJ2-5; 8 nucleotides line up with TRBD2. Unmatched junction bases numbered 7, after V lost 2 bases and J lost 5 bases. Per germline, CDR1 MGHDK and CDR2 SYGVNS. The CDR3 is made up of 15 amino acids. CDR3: CASSERSGRGETQYF. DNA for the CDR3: TGTGCCAGCAGTGAAAGGAGCGGGAGAGGGGAGACCCAGTACTTC.

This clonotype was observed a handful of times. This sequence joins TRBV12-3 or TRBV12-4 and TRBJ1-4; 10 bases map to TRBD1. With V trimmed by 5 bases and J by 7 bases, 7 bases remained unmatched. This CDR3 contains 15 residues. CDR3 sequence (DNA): TGTGCCAGCAGTCCCTCGACAGGGGGCAGTGAAAAACTGTTTTTT. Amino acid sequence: CASSPSTGGSEKLFF.

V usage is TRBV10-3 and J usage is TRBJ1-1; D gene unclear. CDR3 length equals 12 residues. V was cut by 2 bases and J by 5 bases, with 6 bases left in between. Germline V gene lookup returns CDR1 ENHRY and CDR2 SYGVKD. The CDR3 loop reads CAISEGITEAFF. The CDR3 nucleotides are TGTGCCATCAGTGAGGGGATAACTGAAGCTTTCTTT.

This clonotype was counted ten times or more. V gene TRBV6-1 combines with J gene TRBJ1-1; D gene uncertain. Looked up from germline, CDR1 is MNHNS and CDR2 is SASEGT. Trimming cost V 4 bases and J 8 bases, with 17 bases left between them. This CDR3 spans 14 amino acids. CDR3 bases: TGTGCCAGCAGTGCCCGATGGCCCCCCTACGAAGCTTTCTTT. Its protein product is CASSARWPPYEAFF.

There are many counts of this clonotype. CDR3 DNA: TGTGCCAGCAGTGAAGGGGACAGGGTCCCAATTAAAGGTCAGCCCCAGCATTTT. It translates to CASSEGDRVPIKGQPQHF. The rearrangement links TRBV6-4 to TRBJ1-5; 9 bases are a match to TRBD1. CDR1 and CDR2 (germline): MRHNA, SNTAGT. The CDR3 runs 18 residues. With 3 bases clipped from V and 6 bases from J, the junction kept 15 bases outside the gene matches.

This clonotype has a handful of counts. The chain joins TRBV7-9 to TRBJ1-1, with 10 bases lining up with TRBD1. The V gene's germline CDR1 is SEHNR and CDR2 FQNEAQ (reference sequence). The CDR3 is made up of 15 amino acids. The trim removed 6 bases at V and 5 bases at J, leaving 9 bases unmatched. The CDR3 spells CASRADRGRGTEAFF. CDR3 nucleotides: TGTGCCAGCAGAGCCGACAGGGGGCGGGGTACTGAAGCTTTCTTT.

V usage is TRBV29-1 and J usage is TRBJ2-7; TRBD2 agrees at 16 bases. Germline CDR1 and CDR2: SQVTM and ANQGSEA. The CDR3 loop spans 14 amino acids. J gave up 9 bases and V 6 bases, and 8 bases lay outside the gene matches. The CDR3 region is CSVHQGTSGRGQYF. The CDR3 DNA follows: TGCAGCGTCCACCAGGGGACTAGCGGGAGGGGGCAGTACTTC.

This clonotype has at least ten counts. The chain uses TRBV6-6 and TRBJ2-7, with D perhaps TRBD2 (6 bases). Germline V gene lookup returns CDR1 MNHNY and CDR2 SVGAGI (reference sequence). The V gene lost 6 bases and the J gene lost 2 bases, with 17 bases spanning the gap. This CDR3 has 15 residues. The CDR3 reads CASSASGDFTYEQYF. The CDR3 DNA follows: TGTGCCAGCAGCGCAAGTGGGGACTTTACCTACGAGCAGTACTTC.

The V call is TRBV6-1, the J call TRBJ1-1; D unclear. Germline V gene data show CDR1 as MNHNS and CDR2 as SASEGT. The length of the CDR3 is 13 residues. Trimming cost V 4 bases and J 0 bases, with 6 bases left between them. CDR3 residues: CASSVTLNTEAFF. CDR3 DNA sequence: TGTGCCAGCAGTGTTACATTGAACACTGAAGCTTTCTTT.

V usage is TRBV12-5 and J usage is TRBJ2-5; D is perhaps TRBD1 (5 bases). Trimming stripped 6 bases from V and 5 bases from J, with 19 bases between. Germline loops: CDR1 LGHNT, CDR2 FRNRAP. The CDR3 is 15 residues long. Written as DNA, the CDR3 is TGTGCTAGTGGCCTAGACCGGACACCGGAGGAGACCCAGTACTTC. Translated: CASGLDRTPEETQYF.